This TCR beta chain was identified in a study of response to subunit inactivated influenza vaccine. Trimming removed 6 bases from V and 4 bases from J, with 12 bases in between. The CDR3 totals 13 residues. A single record per CDR3 protein comes from TCRdb applying MiXCR to the RT-PCR reads. The data hold about 830,000 distinct CDR3 sequences, with less than 20% observed a single time. Points on this clonotype: Its antigen is undetermined.

The study, taken as a whole, reports: Authors suggested few new T cells are recruited by each seasonal influenza vaccination.

The chain carries TRBV12-3 or TRBV12-4 and TRBJ1-2; no definite D call. The sequence derives from a man aged 45 to 65 who received an inactivated influenza vaccine. The sample in question was PBMCs from blood, obtained less than 6 days after vaccination. The CDR3 sequence: CASSPRRLYGYTF. As DNA, the CDR3 is TGTGCCAGCAGCCCGAGACGGCTCTATGGCTACACCTTC.